This TCR beta chain was recovered during a study of cytomegalovirus exposure and HLA in healthy donors. The approximately 130-subject validation cohort, separate from the roughly 700-subject first cohort, included the donors. The method was immunoSEQ multiplex PCR; TCRdb's version includes in-frame clones alone and lacks a portion of them. The sample holds 200,000 or so clones; 75% to 85% are singletons and the top ten take around an eighth. A remark on this clone: As yet, its antigen is unknown.

Whole-study results and caveats: According to a later analysis, TCR clusters from the first cohort tended to co-occur in the 100 to 150 validation repertoires. Researchers counted around 170 TCR beta chains as cytomegalovirus-associated. In vitro, a few CMV-associated chains proved specific for CMV antigens.

Sequenced: PBMCs. The TCR originated in a woman aged 25 to 39 in good health and CMV-seropositive.

In nucleotides, the CDR3 is TGTGCCAGCAGTGGGACAGGGGCATCGGGAGATACGCAGTATTTT. Translating gives CASSGTGASGDTQYF. The chain couples TRBV6-1 to TRBJ2-3, with 9 bases that match TRBD1. The CDR3 is 15 amino acids. Germline CDR1 MNHNS, CDR2 SASEGT. Trimming took 4 bases from V and 5 from J; bases not matched to a gene: 7.